The TCR beta chain described here comes from a study of CD8 T cells in ankylosing spondylitis. Study results and limitations: Some of these motif variants have turned up before, in reports on reactive arthritis synovial fluid and blood. Blood of patients with ankylosing spondylitis appeared to be characterized by a TCR beta motif of roughly eight highly homologous variants. Clones linked with disease were CD8+ and fairly uncommon in the peripheral blood.

By quantitative 5'-RACE with molecular barcodes, the TCR beta libraries were made. TCRdb passed the 5' RACE reads through MiXCR, listing each CDR3 protein once. The table includes around 540,000 distinct CDR3 sequences, 9.5% to 15% detected once. This clonotype has at least ten counts. Its antigen is still unknown. Trimming shortened V by 1 base and J by 5 bases, and 15 bases separated the two germline ends. CDR1 SQVTM and CDR2 ANQGSEA come from the germline V gene. CDR3 length: 14 amino acids. The origin of this receptor is a male donor with ankylosing spondylitis. Sequencing was carried out using blood, either unsorted or a sorted T cell fraction (not recorded which). The chain uses TRBV29-1 and TRBJ2-7; a weak D match, TRBD2 (6 bases). CDR3 protein: CSVEGAAPGDEQYF. CDR3 DNA: TGCAGCGTTGAAGGAGCCGCTCCGGGAGACGAGCAGTACTTC.